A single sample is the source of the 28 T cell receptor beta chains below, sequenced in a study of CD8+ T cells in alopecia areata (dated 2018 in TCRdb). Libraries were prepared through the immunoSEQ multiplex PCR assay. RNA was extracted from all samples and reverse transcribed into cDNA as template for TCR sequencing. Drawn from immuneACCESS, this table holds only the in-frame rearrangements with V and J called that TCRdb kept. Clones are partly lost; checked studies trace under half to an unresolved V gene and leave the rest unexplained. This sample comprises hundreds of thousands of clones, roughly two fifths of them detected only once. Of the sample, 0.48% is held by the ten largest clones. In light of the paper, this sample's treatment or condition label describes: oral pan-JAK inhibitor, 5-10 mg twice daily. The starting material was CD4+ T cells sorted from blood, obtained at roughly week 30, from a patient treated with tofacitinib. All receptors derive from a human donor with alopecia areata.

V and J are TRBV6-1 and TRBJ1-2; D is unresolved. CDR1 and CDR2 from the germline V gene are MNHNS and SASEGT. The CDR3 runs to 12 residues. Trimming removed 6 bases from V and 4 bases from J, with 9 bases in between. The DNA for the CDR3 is TGTGCCAGCAGCCAAGGACTCTATGGCTACACCTTC. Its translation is CASSQGLYGYTF.

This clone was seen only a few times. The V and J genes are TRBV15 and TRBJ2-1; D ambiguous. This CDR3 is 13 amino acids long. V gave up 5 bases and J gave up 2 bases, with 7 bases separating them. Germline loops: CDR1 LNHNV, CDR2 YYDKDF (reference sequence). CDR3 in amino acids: CATSPLTYNEQFF. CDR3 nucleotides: TGTGCCACCAGCCCTCTTACCTACAATGAGCAGTTCTTC.

In nucleotides, the CDR3 is TGCAGCGTTGACCAGAACTATGGCTACACCTTC. Translation: CSVDQNYGYTF. The chain carries TRBV29-1 and TRBJ1-2; the D is unclear. The V gene's germline CDR1 is SQVTM and CDR2 ANQGSEA. There are 11 residues in the CDR3. V lost 3 bases and J lost 2, with 4 bases in between.

For the CDR3, the DNA is TGCGCCAGCAGTTACAGGGGGAGGACTGAAGCTTTCTTT. It is translated as CASSYRGRTEAFF. The chain combines TRBV23-1 with TRBJ1-1, with 8 bases lining up with TRBD1. TRBV23-1 is identified as an open reading frame with a role that is uncertain. This CDR3 has 13 amino acids. With 5 bases clipped from V and 5 bases from J, the junction kept 4 bases outside the gene matches.

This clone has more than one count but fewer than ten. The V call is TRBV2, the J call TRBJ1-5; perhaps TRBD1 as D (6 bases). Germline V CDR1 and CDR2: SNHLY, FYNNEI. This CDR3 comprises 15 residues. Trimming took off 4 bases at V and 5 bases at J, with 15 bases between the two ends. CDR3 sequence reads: CASSAPTGRYQPQHF. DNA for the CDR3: TGTGCCAGCAGTGCGCCGACAGGCAGGTATCAGCCCCAGCATTTT.

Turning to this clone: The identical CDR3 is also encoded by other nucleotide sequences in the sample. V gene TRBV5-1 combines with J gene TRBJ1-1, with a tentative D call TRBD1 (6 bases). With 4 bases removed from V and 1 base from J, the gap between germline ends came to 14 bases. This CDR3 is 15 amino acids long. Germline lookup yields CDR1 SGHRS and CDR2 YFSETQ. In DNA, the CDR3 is TGCGCCAGCAGCCTTACAGGGAGTGGGAACACTGAAGCTTTCTTT. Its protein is CASSLTGSGNTEAFF.

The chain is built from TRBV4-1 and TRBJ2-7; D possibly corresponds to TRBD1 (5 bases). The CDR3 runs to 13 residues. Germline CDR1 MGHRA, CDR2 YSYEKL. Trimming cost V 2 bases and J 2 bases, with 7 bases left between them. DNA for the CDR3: TGCGCCAGCAGCCAACCAGGGCCCTACGAGCAGTACTTC. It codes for CASSQPGPYEQYF.

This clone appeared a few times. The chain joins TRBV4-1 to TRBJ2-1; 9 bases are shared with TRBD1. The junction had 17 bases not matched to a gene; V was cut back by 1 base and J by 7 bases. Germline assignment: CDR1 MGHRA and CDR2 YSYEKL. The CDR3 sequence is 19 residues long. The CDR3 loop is CASSQGQPRGTGISNEQFF. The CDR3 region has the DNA TGCGCCAGCAGCCAAGGACAGCCCCGCGGGACAGGGATCTCTAATGAGCAGTTCTTC.

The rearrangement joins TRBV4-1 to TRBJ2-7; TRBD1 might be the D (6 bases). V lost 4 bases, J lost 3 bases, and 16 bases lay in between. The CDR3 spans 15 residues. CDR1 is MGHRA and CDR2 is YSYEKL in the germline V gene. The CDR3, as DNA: TGCGCCAGCAGCCCCTTTCGGACAGACAGCTACGAGCAGTACTTC. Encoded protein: CASSPFRTDSYEQYF.

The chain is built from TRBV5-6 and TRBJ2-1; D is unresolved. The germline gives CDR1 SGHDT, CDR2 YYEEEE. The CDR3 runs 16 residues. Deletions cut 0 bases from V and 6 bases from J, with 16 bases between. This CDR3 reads CASSLGVGVLGNEQFF. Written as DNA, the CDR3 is TGTGCCAGCAGCTTGGGTGTGGGCGTCCTGGGCAATGAGCAGTTCTTC.

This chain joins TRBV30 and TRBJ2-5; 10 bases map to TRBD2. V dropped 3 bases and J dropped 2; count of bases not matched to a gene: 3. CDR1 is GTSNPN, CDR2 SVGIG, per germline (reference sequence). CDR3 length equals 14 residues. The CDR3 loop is CAWRGAGGQETQYF. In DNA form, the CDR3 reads TGTGCCTGGAGGGGAGCGGGAGGGCAAGAGACCCAGTACTTC.

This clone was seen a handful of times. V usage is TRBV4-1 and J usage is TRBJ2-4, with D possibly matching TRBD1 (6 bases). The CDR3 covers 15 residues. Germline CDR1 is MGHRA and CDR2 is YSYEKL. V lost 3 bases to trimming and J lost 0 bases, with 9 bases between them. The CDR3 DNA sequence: TGCGCCAGCAGCCAGACAGGCGTAGCCAAAAACATTCAGTACTTC. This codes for CASSQTGVAKNIQYF.

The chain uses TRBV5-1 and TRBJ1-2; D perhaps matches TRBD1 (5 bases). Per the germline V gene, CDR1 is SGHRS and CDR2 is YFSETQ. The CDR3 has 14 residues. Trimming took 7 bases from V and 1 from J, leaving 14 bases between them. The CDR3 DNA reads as TGCGCCAGCCAAGCCCAGGGCCTTAACTATGGCTACACCTTC. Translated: CASQAQGLNYGYTF.

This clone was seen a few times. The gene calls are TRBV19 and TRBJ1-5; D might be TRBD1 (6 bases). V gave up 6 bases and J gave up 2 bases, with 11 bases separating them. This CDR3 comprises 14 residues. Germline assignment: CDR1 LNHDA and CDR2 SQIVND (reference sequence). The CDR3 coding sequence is TGTGCCAGTAGCACAGGGATAGGCAATCAGCCCCAGCATTTT. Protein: CASSTGIGNQPQHF.

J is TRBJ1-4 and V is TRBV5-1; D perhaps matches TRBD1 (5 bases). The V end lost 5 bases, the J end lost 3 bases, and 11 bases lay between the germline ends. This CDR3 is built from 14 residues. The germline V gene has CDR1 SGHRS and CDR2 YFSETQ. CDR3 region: CASRRTTANEKLFF. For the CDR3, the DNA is TGCGCCAGCAGACGGACAACGGCTAATGAAAAACTGTTTTTT.

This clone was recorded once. For the CDR3, the DNA is TGTGCCTGGATGGGGGACAGGGTGGGGACTGAAGCTTTCTTT. Translating it yields CAWMGDRVGTEAFF. The chain links TRBV30 to TRBJ1-1; TRBD1 aligns across 9 bases. This CDR3 region has 14 residues. Germline V gene data show CDR1 as GTSNPN and CDR2 as SVGIG (reference sequence). V shed 4 bases, J shed 5 bases, and the junction held 8 bases outside the gene matches.

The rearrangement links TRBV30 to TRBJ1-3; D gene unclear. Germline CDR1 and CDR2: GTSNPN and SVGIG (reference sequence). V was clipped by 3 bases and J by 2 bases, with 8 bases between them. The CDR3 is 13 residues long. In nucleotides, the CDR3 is TGTGCCTGGAGATTACCCCCTGGAAACACCATATATTTT. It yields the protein CAWRLPPGNTIYF.

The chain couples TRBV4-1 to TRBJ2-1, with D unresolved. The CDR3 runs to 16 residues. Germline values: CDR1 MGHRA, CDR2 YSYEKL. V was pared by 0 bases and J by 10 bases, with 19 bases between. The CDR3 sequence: CASSQDKDQPRLEQFF. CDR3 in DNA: TGCGCCAGCAGCCAAGATAAAGACCAGCCTCGATTGGAGCAGTTCTTC.

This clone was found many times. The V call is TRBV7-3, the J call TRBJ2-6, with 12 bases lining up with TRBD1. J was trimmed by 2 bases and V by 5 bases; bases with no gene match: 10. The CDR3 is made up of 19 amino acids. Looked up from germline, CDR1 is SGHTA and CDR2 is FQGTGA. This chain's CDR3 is CASSPGWGQGAAGANVLTF. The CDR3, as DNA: TGTGCCAGCAGCCCAGGCTGGGGACAGGGGGCTGCTGGGGCCAACGTCCTGACTTTC. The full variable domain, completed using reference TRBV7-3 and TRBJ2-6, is GAGVSQTPSNKVTEKGKYVELRCDPISGHTALYWYRQSLGQGPEFLIYFQGTGAADDSGLPNDRFFAVRPEGSVSTLKIQRTERGDSAVYLCASSPGWGQGAAGANVLTFGAGSRLTVL.

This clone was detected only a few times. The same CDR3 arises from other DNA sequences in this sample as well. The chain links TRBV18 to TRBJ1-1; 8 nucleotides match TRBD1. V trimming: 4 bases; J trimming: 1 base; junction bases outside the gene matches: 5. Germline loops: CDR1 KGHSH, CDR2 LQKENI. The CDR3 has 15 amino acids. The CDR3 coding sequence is TGTGCCAGCTCACGGACTGGGACAGGGAACACTGAAGCTTTCTTT. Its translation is CASSRTGTGNTEAFF.

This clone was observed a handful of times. The CDR3 sequence: CASSLTGEEGSNQPQHF. CDR3 nucleotide sequence: TGCGCCAGCAGCCTCACAGGGGAGGAAGGGAGCAATCAGCCCCAGCATTTT. The chain employs TRBV5-1 and TRBJ1-5; 7 nucleotides agree with TRBD1. Trimming removed 4 bases from V and 1 base from J; junction bases left unmatched: 11. CDR1 and CDR2 from the germline V gene are SGHRS and YFSETQ. The CDR3 is made up of 17 amino acids.

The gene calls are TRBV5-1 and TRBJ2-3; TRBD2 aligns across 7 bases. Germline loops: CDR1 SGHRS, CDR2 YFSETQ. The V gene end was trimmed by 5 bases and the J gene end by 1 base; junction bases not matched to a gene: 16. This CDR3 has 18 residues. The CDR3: CASRPTSRSVLGTDTQYF. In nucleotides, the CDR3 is TGCGCCAGCAGGCCGACTAGCAGGTCGGTTCTCGGCACAGATACGCAGTATTTT. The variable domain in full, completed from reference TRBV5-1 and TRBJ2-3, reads KAGVTQTPRYLIKTRGQQVTLSCSPISGHRSVSWYQQTPGQGLQFLFEYFSETQRNKGNFPGRFSGRQFSNSRSEMNVSTLELGDSALYLCASRPTSRSVLGTDTQYFGPGTRLTVL.

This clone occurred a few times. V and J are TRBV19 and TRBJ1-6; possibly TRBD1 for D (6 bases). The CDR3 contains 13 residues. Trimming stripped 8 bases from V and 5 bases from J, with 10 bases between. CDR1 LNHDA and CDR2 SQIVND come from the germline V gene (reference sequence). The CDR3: CASGQNDNSPLHF. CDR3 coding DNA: TGTGCCAGTGGACAGAACGATAATTCACCCCTCCACTTT.

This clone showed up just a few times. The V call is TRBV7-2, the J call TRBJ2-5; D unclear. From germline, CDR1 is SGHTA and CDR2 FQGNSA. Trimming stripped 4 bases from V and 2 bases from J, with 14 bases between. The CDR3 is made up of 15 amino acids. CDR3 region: CASSSNGQFQETQYF. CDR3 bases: TGTGCCAGCAGCTCCAACGGTCAATTTCAAGAGACCCAGTACTTC.

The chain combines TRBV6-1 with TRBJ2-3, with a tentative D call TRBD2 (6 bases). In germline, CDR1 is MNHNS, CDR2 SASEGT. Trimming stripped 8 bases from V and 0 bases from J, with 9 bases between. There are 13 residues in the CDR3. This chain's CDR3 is CASERGSTDTQYF. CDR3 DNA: TGTGCCAGCGAACGGGGGAGCACAGATACGCAGTATTTT.

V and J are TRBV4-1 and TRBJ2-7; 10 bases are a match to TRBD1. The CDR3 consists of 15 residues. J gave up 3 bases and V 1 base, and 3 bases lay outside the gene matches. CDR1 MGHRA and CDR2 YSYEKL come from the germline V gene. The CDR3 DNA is TGCGCCAGCAGCCAAGGGGGACAGGGGTTCTACGAGCAGTACTTC. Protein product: CASSQGGQGFYEQYF.

CDR3 loop: CASGLVAGGGQNEQFF. CDR3 bases: TGTGCTAGTGGTTTGGTAGCGGGGGGCGGACAAAATGAGCAGTTCTTC. The chain carries TRBV12-5 and TRBJ2-1; 9 nucleotides line up with TRBD2. With V trimmed by 0 bases and J by 7 bases, 7 bases remained unmatched. Per the germline V gene, CDR1 is LGHNT and CDR2 is FRNRAP. The CDR3 is 16 residues long.

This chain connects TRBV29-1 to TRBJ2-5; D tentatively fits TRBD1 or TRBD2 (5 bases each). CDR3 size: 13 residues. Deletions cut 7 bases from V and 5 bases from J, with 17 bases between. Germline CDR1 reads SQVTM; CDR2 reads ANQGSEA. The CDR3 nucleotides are TGCAGCGGAAGACAGAGGGCAGGGGAGACCCAGTACTTC. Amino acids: CSGRQRAGETQYF.